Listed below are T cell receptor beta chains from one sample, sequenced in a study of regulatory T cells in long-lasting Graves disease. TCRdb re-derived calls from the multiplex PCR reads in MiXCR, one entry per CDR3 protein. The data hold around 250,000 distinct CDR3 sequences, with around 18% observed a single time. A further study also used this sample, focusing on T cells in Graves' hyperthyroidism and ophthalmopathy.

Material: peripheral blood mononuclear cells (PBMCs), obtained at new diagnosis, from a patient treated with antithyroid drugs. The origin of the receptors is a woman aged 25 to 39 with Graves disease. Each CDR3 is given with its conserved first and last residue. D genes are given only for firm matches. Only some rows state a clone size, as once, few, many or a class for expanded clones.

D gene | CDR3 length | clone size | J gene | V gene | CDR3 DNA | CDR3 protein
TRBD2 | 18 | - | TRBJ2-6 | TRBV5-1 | TGCGCCAGCAGCTCCGGGGGGGGGAACCCGACGGGGGCCAACGTCCTGACTTTC | CASSSGGGNPTGANVLTF
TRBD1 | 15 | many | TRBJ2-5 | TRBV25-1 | TGTGCCAGCAGTGACCTGGTAGACAGGGGAGAGACCCAGTACTTC | CASSDLVDRGETQYF
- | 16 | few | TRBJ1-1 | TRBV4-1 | TGCGCCAGCAGCCAAGATCCGGACAGAGTGAACACTGAAGCTTTCTTT | CASSQDPDRVNTEAFF
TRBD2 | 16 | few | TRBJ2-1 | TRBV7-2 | TGTGCCAGCAGCCGCACTAGCGGGGGGGTCTACAATGAGCAGTTCTTC | CASSRTSGGVYNEQFF
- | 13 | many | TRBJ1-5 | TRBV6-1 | TGTGCCAGCGGCTCGGTGTTGTATCAGCCCCAGCATTTT | CASGSVLYQPQHF
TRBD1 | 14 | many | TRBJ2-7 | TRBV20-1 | TGCAGTGCTGTCACTACAGGGGGTAGCCACGAGCAGTACTTC | CSAVTTGGSHEQYF
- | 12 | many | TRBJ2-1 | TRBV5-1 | TGCGCCAGCCGTGGACAGAGCGATGAGCAGTTCTTC | CASRGQSDEQFF
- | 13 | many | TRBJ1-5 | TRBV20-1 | TGCAGTGCTCAGGAGTATAGCAATCAGCCCCAGCATTTT | CSAQEYSNQPQHF
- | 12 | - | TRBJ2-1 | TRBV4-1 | TGCGCCAGCAGCCAAGCTGGAAATGAGCAGTTCTTC | CASSQAGNEQFF
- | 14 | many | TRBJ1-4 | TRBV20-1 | TGCAGTGCCAACCCAGAGACAACTAATGAAAAACTGTTTTTT | CSANPETTNEKLFF
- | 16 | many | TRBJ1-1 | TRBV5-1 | TGTGCCAGCAGCTTGGCGGTTAGGCGGGTAAACACTGAAGCTTTCTTT | CASSLAVRRVNTEAFF
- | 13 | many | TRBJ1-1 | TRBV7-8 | TGTGCCAGCAGCTTAGATGCGAACACTGAAGCTTTCTTT | CASSLDANTEAFF
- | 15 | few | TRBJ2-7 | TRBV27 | TGTGCCAGCAGTGTGGGGCTAGCGTCTTCCTACGAGCAGTACTTC | CASSVGLASSYEQYF
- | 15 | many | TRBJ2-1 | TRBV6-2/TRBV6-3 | TGTGCCAGCAGTTACGAAGGCAGCTCCTACAATGAGCAGTTCTTC | CASSYEGSSYNEQFF
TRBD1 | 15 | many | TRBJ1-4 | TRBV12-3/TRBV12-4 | TGTGCCAGCTCAATCGTCACAGGGGTCCAGGAAAAACTGTTTTTT | CASSIVTGVQEKLFF
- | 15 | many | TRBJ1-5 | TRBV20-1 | TGCAGTGCTAGAGTCGCGGGGTATAGCAATCAGCCCCAGCATTTT | CSARVAGYSNQPQHF
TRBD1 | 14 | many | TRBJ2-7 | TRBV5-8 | TGTGCCAGCAGCGTGGGACAGGGTCCCTACGAGCAGTACTTC | CASSVGQGPYEQYF
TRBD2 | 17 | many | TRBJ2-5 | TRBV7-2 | TGTGCCAGCAGCTTAGCGACCCAGCGGGGGCCCCAAGAGACCCAGTACTTC | CASSLATQRGPQETQYF
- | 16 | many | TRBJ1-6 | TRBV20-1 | TGCAGTGCTAGAGATCGGTTCCGGCAGGTGGATTCACCCCTCCACTTT | CSARDRFRQVDSPLHF
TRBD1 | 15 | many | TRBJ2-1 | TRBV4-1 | TGTGCCAGCAGCCAGGTACAGGGGGATGCGCGCGAGCAGTTCTTC | CASSQVQGDAREQFF
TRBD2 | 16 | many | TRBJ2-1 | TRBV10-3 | TGTGCCATCAGTGAGTCGGTCGGACTAGGTGAGGATGAGCAGTTCTTC | CAISESVGLGEDEQFF
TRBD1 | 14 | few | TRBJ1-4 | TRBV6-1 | TGTGCCAGCAGCCGTGACAGGGTAGAGTGGAAACTGTTTTTT | CASSRDRVEWKLFF
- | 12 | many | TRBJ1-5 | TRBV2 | TGTGCCAGCAGTGACGACGGTCAGCCCCAGCATTTT | CASSDDGQPQHF
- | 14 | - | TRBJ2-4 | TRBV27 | TGTGCCAGCAGTTTATCCAGGGTGCAAAACATTCAGTACTTC | CASSLSRVQNIQYF
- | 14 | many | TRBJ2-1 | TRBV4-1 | TGCGCCAGCAGCCAACCCGTCCAGGCCAATGAGCAGTTCTTC | CASSQPVQANEQFF
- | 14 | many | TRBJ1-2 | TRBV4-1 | TGCGCCAGCAGCCAGGCTACGGGCGCTTTCGGCTACACCTTC | CASSQATGAFGYTF
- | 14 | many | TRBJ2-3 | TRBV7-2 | TGTGCCAGCAGCTTTGCCACTTTCACAGATACGCAGTATTTT | CASSFATFTDTQYF
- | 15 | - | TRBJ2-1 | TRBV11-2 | TGTGCCAGCAGCTTGAAGCCTCCCAACAGCCCTGAGCAGTTCTTC | CASSLKPPNSPEQFF
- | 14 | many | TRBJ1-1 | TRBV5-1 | TGCGCCACCGGGGGTCGCAGGGGGAACACTGAAGCTTTCTTT | CATGGRRGNTEAFF
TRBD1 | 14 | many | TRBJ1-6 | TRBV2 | TGTGCCAGCAGGGGGGACAGTACAAATTCACCCCTCCACTTT | CASRGDSTNSPLHF
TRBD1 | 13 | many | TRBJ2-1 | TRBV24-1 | TGTGCCACCAGTAAGACAGGGTACAATGAGCAGTTCTTC | CATSKTGYNEQFF
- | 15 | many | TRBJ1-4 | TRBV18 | TGTGCCAGCTCACCGGCCGGGAGGGGATTCGCAAAACTGTTTTTT | CASSPAGRGFAKLFF
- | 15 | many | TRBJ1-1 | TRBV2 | TGTGCCAGCAGTACAGAATGGGACTCCGGCGCTGAAGCTTTCTTT | CASSTEWDSGAEAFF
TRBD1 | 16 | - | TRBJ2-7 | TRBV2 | TGTGCCAGCAGCTCACCCGGGACAGGGGTTAGCTACGAGCAGTACTTC | CASSSPGTGVSYEQYF
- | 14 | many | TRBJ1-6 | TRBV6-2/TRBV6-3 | TGTGCCAGCAGTGAAGTTCCGGTGAATTCACCCCTCCACTTT | CASSEVPVNSPLHF
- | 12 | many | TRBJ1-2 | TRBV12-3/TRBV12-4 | TGTGCCAGCAGTAAAAGGGAGGCGAGCTACACCTTC | CASSKREASYTF
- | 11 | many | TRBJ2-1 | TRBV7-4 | TGTGCCAGCAGCTTACACAGGGTTCGGTTCTTC | CASSLHRVRFF
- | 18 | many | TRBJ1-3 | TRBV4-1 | TGCGCCAGCAGCCAAGGCCCCACGAAGCCTCTCTCTGGAAACACCATATATTTT | CASSQGPTKPLSGNTIYF
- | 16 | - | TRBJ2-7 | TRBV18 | TGTGCCAGCTCGTACTTGACAGGAGGCGGTGCCTACGAGCAGTACTTC | CASSYLTGGGAYEQYF
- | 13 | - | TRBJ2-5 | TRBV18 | TGTGCCAGCTCACCACAGTTACAAGAGACCCAGTACTTC | CASSPQLQETQYF
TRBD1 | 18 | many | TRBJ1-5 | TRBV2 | TGTGCCAGCAGTGAAGACCGGGACAGTTATGATAGCAATCAGCCCCAGCATTTT | CASSEDRDSYDSNQPQHF
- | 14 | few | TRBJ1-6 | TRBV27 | TGTGCCAGCAGACCCGGGGGCCTCTTTTCACCCCTCCACTTT | CASRPGGLFSPLHF
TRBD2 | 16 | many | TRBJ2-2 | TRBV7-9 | TGTGCCAGCAGCTCCTCAGGGAGGGCGACCACCGGGGAGCTGTTTTTT | CASSSSGRATTGELFF
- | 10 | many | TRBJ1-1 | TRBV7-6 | TGTGCCAGCAGCCCAATTGAAGCTTTCTTT | CASSPIEAFF
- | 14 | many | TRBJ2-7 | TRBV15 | TGTGCCACCAGCAGAGATACGCAGGGCGACGAGCAGTACTTC | CATSRDTQGDEQYF
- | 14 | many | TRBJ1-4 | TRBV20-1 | TGCAGTGCTAGAGTCCCGAAACAGGCCGGGGAACTGTTTTTT | CSARVPKQAGELFF
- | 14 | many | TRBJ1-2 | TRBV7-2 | TGTGCCAGCAGCTTAAGAGCAGAATCCTATGGCTACACCTTC | CASSLRAESYGYTF
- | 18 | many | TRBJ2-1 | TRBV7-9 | TGTGCCGGGGGCACTCGGGGCGGAGCGAGGATAGAAGACAATGAGCAGTTCTTC | CAGGTRGGARIEDNEQFF